This TCR beta chain emerged from a study of multiple sclerosis patients with progressive multifocal leukoencephalopathy. Looking at the study overall: Longitudinal control samples came from natalizumab-treated multiple sclerosis patients without PML. Study conclusions and caveats: Less diverse TRB repertoires were suggested in most PML patients. No common TRBV or TRBJ usage or pairing appeared at PML.

V trimming: 5 bases; J trimming: 2 bases; junction bases outside the gene matches: 6. CDR1 SGHNT and CDR2 YYREEE come from the germline V gene (reference sequence). The CDR3 length is 15 residues. Time point described: before natalizumab initiation. All PML patients were female, and all patients had earlier interferon beta. Here immunoSEQ multiplex PCR was the method, and the copy in TCRdb shows in-frame clones only, minus some. The sample holds 25,000 to 35,000 clones, 70% to 90% seen once. Worth noting for this clone: Its antigen remains unidentified.

The chain joins TRBV5-4 to TRBJ1-4; 7 positions agree with TRBD1. The receptor comes from a human donor with multiple sclerosis. Material for sequencing was PBMCs. CDR3 amino acids: CASREQGRTNEKLFF. As DNA, the CDR3 is TGTGCCAGCAGGGAACAGGGGAGGACTAATGAAAAACTGTTTTTT.